This T cell receptor beta chain was found in a study of CD4+ T cells in melanoma. General study results and limits: Diverse differentiation states were reported for melanoma neoantigen-specific CD4+ T cells.

A note on this clone: Its target is not known.

Clones were read by immunoSEQ multiplex PCR, and TCRdb kept only the in-frame ones, dropping some. The sample includes about 9,800 clones, roughly two thirds of them seen just once. The CDR3 length is 15 residues. The V gene end was trimmed by 6 bases and the J gene end by 5 bases; junction bases not matched to a gene: 6. Germline V gives CDR1 ENHRY, CDR2 SYGVKD. This TCR came from a human donor with melanoma. The sample taken for sequencing was cells from a culture (not recorded whether cultured in vitro). The V and J genes are TRBV10-3 and TRBJ2-1, with 11 bases lining up with TRBD2. CDR3 loop: CAIRPGLAGHNEQFF. The CDR3 region has the DNA TGTGCCATCAGACCCGGACTAGCGGGCCACAATGAGCAGTTCTTC.